These 31 T cell receptor beta chains were all obtained from the same sample, sequenced in a study of cytomegalovirus exposure and HLA in healthy donors. Both 60 Vbeta primers and 13 Jbeta primers went into the PCR. The assay was immunoSEQ multiplex PCR, and TCRdb's table has in-frame clones only and misses some. The data show about 200,000 clones, 70% to 90% seen once. What was sequenced was PBMCs. These TCRs come from a young woman in good health and CMV-seronegative.

The V and J genes are TRBV18 and TRBJ2-7; D remains unclear. Deletions cut 2 bases from V and 5 bases from J, with 7 bases between. Germline loops: CDR1 KGHSH, CDR2 LQKENI. The CDR3 spans 12 residues. The CDR3 DNA is TGTGCCAGCTCACCAATAATAGACGAGCAGTACTTC. This encodes CASSPIIDEQYF. The variable domain in full, with the rest retrieved from reference TRBV18 and TRBJ2-7, is NAGVMQNPRHLVRRRGQEARLRCSPMKGHSHVYWYRQLPEEGLKFMVYLQKENIIDESGMPKERFSAEFPKEGPSILRIQQVVRGDSAAYFCASSPIIDEQYFGPGTRLTVT.

The V call is TRBV25-1, the J call TRBJ2-4; 8 nucleotides align to TRBD1. The CDR3 has 18 residues. The V and J ends lost 4 bases and 1 base, in that order; junction bases with no gene match: 12. The germline V gene encodes CDR1 MGHDK and CDR2 SYGVNS. Here the CDR3 reads CASSASDRGPSAKNIQYF. In DNA, the CDR3 is TGTGCCAGCAGTGCCTCCGACAGGGGCCCCTCGGCCAAAAACATTCAGTACTTC.

This rearrangement joins TRBV7-2 to TRBJ2-7; TRBD2 matches 12 bases. The CDR3 is 18 amino acids. Unmatched junction bases numbered 12, after V lost 5 bases and J lost 1 base. Germline V lookup: CDR1 SGHTA, CDR2 FQGNSA. The CDR3 reads CASSPDALGLAGSYEQYF. CDR3 in DNA: TGTGCCAGCAGCCCCGACGCACTCGGACTAGCGGGATCCTACGAGCAGTACTTC.

The chain links TRBV11-3 to TRBJ2-7; 9 bases match TRBD1. Germline V gives CDR1 SGHNT, CDR2 YENEEA. The junction had 9 bases not matched to a gene; V was cut back by 5 bases and J by 4 bases. The CDR3 spans 15 residues. The CDR3 reads CASSRTGTGYYEQYF. As DNA, the CDR3 is TGTGCCAGCAGCAGAACCGGGACAGGGTATTACGAGCAGTACTTC.

V and J are TRBV5-4 and TRBJ2-7, with 10 bases lining up with TRBD2. The germline V gene has CDR1 SGHNT and CDR2 YYREEE (reference sequence). This CDR3 contains 14 residues. V dropped 4 bases and J dropped 4; count of bases not matched to a gene: 5. CDR3 sequence (DNA): TGTGCCAGCAGCGCGGGACTAGCGCGGTACGAGCAGTACTTC. Translated, it gives CASSAGLARYEQYF.

The V and J genes are TRBV7-8 and TRBJ1-2, with a tentative D call TRBD1 (6 bases). The germline CDR1 and CDR2 sequences are SGHVS and FQNEAQ. The V end lost 1 base, the J end lost 0 bases, and 6 bases lay between the germline ends. The CDR3 loop spans 14 amino acids. The CDR3 nucleotides read TGTGCCAGCAGCTTAGGACAGGCTAACTATGGCTACACCTTC. Translating gives CASSLGQANYGYTF.

The rearrangement joins TRBV29-1 to TRBJ2-2; 8 bases map to TRBD2. The germline gives CDR1 SQVTM, CDR2 ANQGSEA. V was clipped by 1 base and J by 5 bases; unmatched bases: 6. The CDR3 loop spans 15 amino acids. CDR3 sequence: CSVEGQRGKTGELFF. The DNA for the CDR3 is TGCAGCGTTGAAGGTCAGCGGGGGAAGACCGGGGAGCTGTTTTTT.

V gene TRBV7-2 combines with J gene TRBJ2-5; a possible D gene is TRBD2 (5 bases). Per the germline V gene, CDR1 is SGHTA and CDR2 is FQGNSA. CDR3 length: 14 amino acids. CDR3 region: CAERSSANQETQYF. In DNA form, the CDR3 reads TGTGCGGAAAGGAGTAGCGCCAACCAAGAGACCCAGTACTTC.

The V and J genes are TRBV19 and TRBJ2-7, with a weak D call TRBD1 (5 bases). The ends were cut back, 5 bases at V and 0 bases at J, with 20 bases in the middle. The CDR3 is 17 amino acids. In germline, CDR1 is LNHDA, CDR2 SQIVND (reference sequence). CDR3 nucleotides: TGTGCCAGTAGTGTAAAAGCACTCAGGGCGAGCTCCTACGAGCAGTACTTC. Translating gives CASSVKALRASSYEQYF.

The CDR3 here is CASSEGPGANYGYTF. The CDR3, as DNA: TGTGCCAGCAGTGAAGGGCCGGGAGCTAACTATGGCTACACCTTC. The V gene is TRBV6-1, the J gene TRBJ1-2; D not certain. Trimming took 1 base from V and 0 from J, leaving 9 bases between them. The CDR3 is 15 residues long. Germline CDR1 is MNHNS and CDR2 is SASEGT.

This clone was counted a single time. The chain carries TRBV28 and TRBJ2-7; maybe TRBD1 (5 bases). Germline values: CDR1 MDHEN, CDR2 SYDVKM. V lost 4 bases, J lost 0 bases, and 10 bases lay in between. The CDR3 totals 14 residues. CDR3 DNA sequence: TGTGCCAGCAGTTCTCAGGGCCCCTCCTACGAGCAGTACTTC. It codes for CASSSQGPSYEQYF.

The chain couples TRBV5-4 to TRBJ2-7, with 8 bases matching TRBD2. Trimming at V came to 4 bases and at J to 1 base, leaving 7 bases not matched to a gene. CDR3 length: 15 residues. From germline, CDR1 is SGHNT and CDR2 YYREEE (reference sequence). CDR3 sequence: CASSPGLDLSYEQYF. CDR3 DNA sequence: TGTGCCAGCAGCCCGGGACTAGACCTATCCTACGAGCAGTACTTC.

This sequence joins TRBV7-6 and TRBJ2-3; 7 bases match TRBD2. Germline assignment: CDR1 SGHVS and CDR2 FNYEAQ. The CDR3 totals 15 residues. After removal of 7 bases from V and 2 bases from J, the junction contained 9 bases not matched to a gene. CDR3 DNA: TGTGCCAGCACCGCAAGCGGGGCTCCCACAGATACGCAGTATTTT. Translated, it gives CASTASGAPTDTQYF.

This sequence joins TRBV5-6 and TRBJ1-1, with D uncertain. V lost 1 base, J lost 3 bases, and 7 bases lay in between. CDR3 length equals 13 residues. CDR1 and CDR2 (germline): SGHDT, YYEEEE. The CDR3, as DNA: TGTGCCAGCAGCTTGAAGAGGTACACTGAAGCTTTCTTT. The encoded protein is CASSLKRYTEAFF.

CDR3 amino acids: CARGDSNQPQHF. CDR3 sequence (DNA): TGCGCCCGGGGGGATAGCAATCAGCCCCAGCATTTT. The rearrangement joins TRBV21-1 to TRBJ1-5. TRBV21-1 is reported as a pseudogene. The CDR3 runs 12 residues.

This clone has a single count. The chain has TRBV28 and TRBJ2-7; 7 bases agree with TRBD2. CDR3 length equals 14 residues. The V segment lost 8 bases and the J segment 3 bases; nucleotides outside the gene matches: 10. Germline V gene lookup returns CDR1 MDHEN and CDR2 SYDVKM. The CDR3 is CASGPSGGFYEQYF. The CDR3 coding sequence is TGTGCCAGCGGACCTAGCGGAGGATTCTACGAGCAGTACTTC.

The J gene is TRBJ2-7, the V gene TRBV11-3; no clear D. The CDR3 is made up of 11 amino acids. Trimming left V 2 bases short and J 6 bases short, with 5 bases between. Germline V gene sequence: CDR1 SGHNT, CDR2 YENEEA. The DNA of the CDR3 is TGTGCCAGCAGCTTATCCGGCGAGCAGTACTTC. Its protein product is CASSLSGEQYF. Drawing the rest from reference TRBV11-3 and TRBJ2-7, the complete variable domain is EAGVVQSPRYKIIEKKQPVAFWCNPISGHNTLYWYLQNLGQGPELLIRYENEEAVDDSQLPKDRFSAERLKGVDSTLKIQPAELGDSAVYLCASSLSGEQYFGPGTRLTVT.

This clone has a handful of counts. This chain uses TRBV5-1 with TRBJ1-1; D is unresolved. V gave up 3 bases and J gave up 1 base, with 7 bases separating them. The CDR3 contains 13 residues. The V gene's germline CDR1 is SGHRS and CDR2 YFSETQ. CDR3 in amino acids: CASSSTRNTEAFF. The CDR3 DNA sequence: TGCGCCAGCAGCTCGACTCGGAACACTGAAGCTTTCTTT.

The chain uses TRBV7-9 and TRBJ1-1; D gene ambiguous. The CDR3 covers 13 residues. The V end was cut by 1 base, the J end by 5 bases, with 8 bases between. The germline V gene has CDR1 SEHNR and CDR2 FQNEAQ (reference sequence). The CDR3 DNA is TGTGCCAGCAGCTTAGTCGCGGAGACTGAAGCTTTCTTT. This encodes CASSLVAETEAFF.

The chain carries TRBV5-3 and TRBJ2-7; TRBD2 aligns across 11 bases. TRBV5-3 is labeled an ORF, and its function is uncertain. With 2 bases clipped from V and 0 bases from J, the junction kept 7 bases outside the gene matches. This CDR3 has 17 amino acids. The CDR3 DNA is TGTGCCAGAAGCTTAACTAGCGGGGGTCTCTCCTCCTACGAGCAGTACTTC. The encoded protein is CARSLTSGGLSSYEQYF.

V gene TRBV6-1 combines with J gene TRBJ2-5; possibly TRBD2 for D (6 bases). The assigned J gene may be wrong: the sequence end matches TRBJ2-7 better. The germline V gene has CDR1 MNHNS and CDR2 SASEGT. The CDR3 has 15 amino acids. The CDR3 region is CASSEWLADSYEQYF. CDR3 DNA sequence: TGTGCCAGCAGTGAATGGTTAGCGGACTCCTACGAGCAGTACTTC.

This chain links TRBV5-1 with TRBJ2-5, with D possibly TRBD2 on 6 matching bases. CDR1 is SGHRS, CDR2 YFSETQ, per germline. The CDR3 loop spans 17 amino acids. V lost 1 base to trimming and J lost 2 bases, with 18 bases between them. The CDR3 DNA reads as TGCGCCAGCAGCTTGTCGTTCGTTGGCGGGGTTCAAGAGACCCAGTACTTC. Its translation: CASSLSFVGGVQETQYF. The whole variable domain, filled in from reference TRBV5-1 and TRBJ2-5, reads KAGVTQTPRYLIKTRGQQVTLSCSPISGHRSVSWYQQTPGQGLQFLFEYFSETQRNKGNFPGRFSGRQFSNSRSEMNVSTLELGDSALYLCASSLSFVGGVQETQYFGPGTRLLVL.

The chain recombines TRBV6-5 with TRBJ1-1; D gene unclear. CDR1 is MNHEY, CDR2 SVGAGI, per germline. CDR3 length: 15 residues. Trimming shortened V by 0 bases and J by 4 bases, and 12 bases separated the two germline ends. As DNA, the CDR3 is TGTGCCAGCAGTTACTCTTCCGGGTTTGGCACTGAAGCTTTCTTT. This translates into CASSYSSGFGTEAFF.

This clone is a singleton in its sample. This chain joins TRBV7-8 and TRBJ2-7, with D maybe TRBD1 (6 bases). This CDR3 comprises 16 residues. V lost 1 base, J lost 3 bases, and 16 bases lay in between. Germline V gene data show CDR1 as SGHVS and CDR2 as FQNEAQ. The CDR3 sequence: CASSLVPGTHYYEQYF. CDR3 DNA: TGTGCCAGCAGCTTAGTACCCGGGACACACTACTACGAGCAGTACTTC.

This chain uses TRBV27 with TRBJ1-6, with 11 bases identical to TRBD1. The V gene end was trimmed by 5 bases and the J gene end by 6 bases; junction bases not matched to a gene: 6. CDR1 is MNHEY and CDR2 is SMNVEV in the germline V gene (reference sequence). The CDR3 has 16 amino acids. The CDR3, as DNA: TGTGCCAGCAGTCCTACGGGACAGGGGGGTAATTCACCCCTCCACTTT. Protein: CASSPTGQGGNSPLHF.

The rearrangement joins TRBV5-1 to TRBJ2-5; D might be TRBD1 (8 bases). Per the germline V gene, CDR1 is SGHRS and CDR2 is YFSETQ. The CDR3 totals 14 residues. V was cut by 4 bases and J by 5 bases, with 15 bases left in between. The CDR3: CASSIQQGGETQYF. The DNA of the CDR3 is TGCGCCAGCAGCATCCAACAGGGGGGGGAGACCCAGTACTTC.

In DNA, the CDR3 is TGTGCCAGCCGGCAGGGTTCCTCTGGAAACACCATATATTTT. This encodes CASRQGSSGNTIYF. J is TRBJ1-3 and V is TRBV6-1; TRBD1 is a possible D gene (5 bases). This CDR3 spans 14 amino acids. CDR1 and CDR2 from the germline V gene are MNHNS and SASEGT. The V and J ends lost 8 bases and 0 bases respectively, with 11 bases between them.

The genes are TRBV7-8 and TRBJ2-3; 7 nucleotides line up with TRBD2. This CDR3 has 16 amino acids. The germline V gene encodes CDR1 SGHVS and CDR2 FQNEAQ. The trim removed 1 base at V and 0 bases at J, leaving 4 bases unmatched. CDR3 sequence: CASSLESSGSTDTQYF. The CDR3 DNA is TGTGCCAGCAGCTTAGAATCTAGCGGTAGCACAGATACGCAGTATTTT. Based on the CDR3 plus reference TRBV7-8 and TRBJ2-3, the full variable domain is GAGVSQSPRYKVAKRGQDVALRCDPISGHVSLFWYQQALGQGPEFLTYFQNEAQLDKSGLPSDRFFAERPEGSVSTLKIQRTQQEDSAVYLCASSLESSGSTDTQYFGPGTRLTVL.

The V call is TRBV10-2, the J call TRBJ1-5; D is possibly TRBD1 (5 bases). The germline gives CDR1 WSHSY, CDR2 SAAADI. Trimming took off 1 base at V and 0 bases at J, with 22 bases between the two ends. The CDR3 consists of 20 residues. The CDR3 DNA reads as TGCGCCAGCAGTGAGTTCTTTTTGAAGGGACTATCCTATAGCAATCAGCCCCAGCATTTT. This encodes CASSEFFLKGLSYSNQPQHF.

The rearrangement uses TRBV7-9 and TRBJ2-7, with TRBD1 as a possible D gene (6 bases). The germline CDR1 and CDR2 sequences are SEHNR and FQNEAQ (reference sequence). This CDR3 has 14 amino acids. Deletions cut 5 bases from V and 5 bases from J, with 16 bases between. The CDR3 nucleotides read TGTGCCAGCAGCCCAAGCTGGGGGCCTAACGAGCAGTACTTC. It is translated as CASSPSWGPNEQYF.

CDR3 in DNA: TGTGCCAGCAGCCCCTTCGGGGGCAATGAGCAGTTCTTC. Its protein is CASSPFGGNEQFF. This rearrangement joins TRBV28 to TRBJ2-1; D possibly corresponds to TRBD2 (6 bases). V was trimmed by 6 bases and J by 6 bases, leaving 12 bases between them. CDR3 length: 13 amino acids. CDR1 is MDHEN, CDR2 SYDVKM, per germline.